The entry below describes one T cell receptor (beta chain). The data were taken from a study of shared clonotypes between healthy human individuals. The CDR3 extends over 13 amino acids. Germline CDR1 reads SGHAT; CDR2 reads FQNNGV. V lost 5 bases, J lost 8 bases, and 5 bases stayed unmatched. Sequencing was performed with immunoSEQ multiplex PCR; in TCRdb, only in-frame clones are kept and a portion is missing. This table has about 2 million clones, 95% appearing once. This clonotype was obtained from a man aged 18 to 30 in good health. The sample was naive CD4+ T cells sorted from blood. As for subset: CD45RA+ positively selected. The chain couples TRBV11-2 to TRBJ2-2; 7 bases align to TRBD1. The CDR3 reads CASSPGQWGELFF. For the CDR3, the DNA is TGTGCCAGCAGCCCGGGACAGTGGGGGGAGCTGTTTTTT.